What follows are 18 T cell receptor beta chains derived from one specimen sequenced in a study of T cell responses to AZD1222 COVID-19 vaccine. Sequenced by immunoSEQ multiplex PCR; TCRdb stores in-frame clones only, minus some. The data contain about 100,000 clones, more than 70% of them singletons. The sample was peripheral blood, taken on day 0 of AZD1222 vaccination. The source is an adult in good health.

A word on this clone: An end of the junction does not agree with germline; a read error may underlie this. This chain links TRBV30 with TRBJ2-3, with D possibly being TRBD2 (5 bases). Germline CDR1 and CDR2: GTSNPN and SVGIG (reference sequence). CDR3 length: 14 residues. The CDR3, as DNA: TGTGCCTGGAGTGCGCCGGGGAGCACGGATACGCAGTATTTT. Translated, it gives CAWSAPGSTDTQYF.

The chain links TRBV28 to TRBJ1-5; no reliable D call. Between the trimmed V and J ends, which lost 2 bases and 2 bases, there was a span of 10 bases. From germline, CDR1 is MDHEN and CDR2 SYDVKM. The CDR3 covers 15 residues. CDR3 sequence: CASSLEGRGNQPQHF. DNA for the CDR3: TGTGCCAGCAGTTTAGAGGGTAGGGGCAATCAGCCCCAGCATTTT.

This rearrangement joins TRBV15 to TRBJ2-1; 7 bases are a match to TRBD2. CDR1 is LNHNV, CDR2 YYDKDF, per germline (reference sequence). The CDR3 runs to 17 residues. V shed 0 bases and J 2 bases; nucleotides not matched to a gene: 7. The CDR3 region has the DNA TGTGCCACCAGCAGAGATGGGGCGGGAGCCCCCTACAATGAGCAGTTCTTC. Amino acids: CATSRDGAGAPYNEQFF.

This chain connects TRBV30 to TRBJ1-3; 8 bases agree with TRBD1. V lost 2 bases, J lost 1 base, and 10 bases stayed unmatched. CDR3 size: 17 residues. Germline CDR1 is GTSNPN and CDR2 is SVGIG (reference sequence). CDR3 nucleotides: TGTGCCTGGAGTACTGATTGGACAGGGCGGTCTGGAAACACCATATATTTT. Translated: CAWSTDWTGRSGNTIYF.

The chain employs TRBV5-1 and TRBJ1-4; 8 positions match TRBD1. The CDR3 spans 16 residues. Per germline, CDR1 SGHRS and CDR2 YFSETQ. J lost 0 bases, V lost 4 bases, and 5 bases had no gene match. CDR3 DNA sequence: TGCGCCAGCAGCATTGCGGGACAGGCAACTAATGAAAAACTGTTTTTT. Protein sequence: CASSIAGQATNEKLFF. Filled out from reference TRBV5-1 and TRBJ1-4, the complete variable domain reads KAGVTQTPRYLIKTRGQQVTLSCSPISGHRSVSWYQQTPGQGLQFLFEYFSETQRNKGNFPGRFSGRQFSNSRSEMNVSTLELGDSALYLCASSIAGQATNEKLFFGSGTQLSVL.

In this sample, this clone turned up once. The chain recombines TRBV28 with TRBJ1-1; possibly TRBD1 for D (6 bases). V dropped 2 bases and J dropped 6 bases, with 13 bases sitting between them. The CDR3 has 14 residues. CDR1 MDHEN and CDR2 SYDVKM come from the germline V gene. The CDR3 nucleotides read TGTGCCAGCAGTTTAAGGACAGTCGGCGCTGAAGCTTTCTTT. Encoded protein: CASSLRTVGAEAFF.

This chain uses TRBV7-2 with TRBJ2-1; TRBD1 is a possible D gene (5 bases). Trimming shortened V by 4 bases and J by 6 bases, and 13 bases separated the two germline ends. The CDR3 sequence is 14 residues long. Per germline, CDR1 SGHTA and CDR2 FQGNSA. The CDR3 DNA follows: TGTGCCAGCAGCTCCCGACAGCCAAGCAATGAGCAGTTCTTC. This codes for CASSSRQPSNEQFF.

The chain employs TRBV7-2 and TRBJ2-7, with D hard to call. The CDR3 is 13 amino acids. Trimming stripped 2 bases from V and 7 bases from J, with 12 bases between. In germline, CDR1 is SGHTA, CDR2 FQGNSA. The CDR3 here is CASSLLGLEEQYF. Here the CDR3 DNA reads TGTGCCAGCAGCTTATTAGGGCTGGAGGAGCAGTACTTC.

The J gene is TRBJ2-5, the V gene TRBV7-2, with 10 bases matching TRBD2. The V gene end was trimmed by 5 bases and the J gene end by 5 bases; junction bases not matched to a gene: 8. This CDR3 comprises 15 residues. Germline CDR1 is SGHTA and CDR2 is FQGNSA. The CDR3 loop is CASSHSGRPLETQYF. The CDR3 DNA sequence: TGTGCCAGCAGCCATAGCGGGAGGCCGCTGGAGACCCAGTACTTC.

The chain is built from TRBV7-3 and TRBJ1-1; D gene uncertain. The V gene's germline CDR1 is SGHTA and CDR2 FQGTGA. The V end was cut by 1 base, the J end by 2 bases, with 8 bases between. The CDR3 contains 14 residues. The CDR3 DNA reads as TGTGCCAGCAGCTTAAACGGGCCAAACACTGAAGCTTTCTTT. This translates into CASSLNGPNTEAFF.

This clone was observed a few times. This chain joins TRBV9 and TRBJ2-4, with TRBD2 as a possible D gene (5 bases). Germline V lookup: CDR1 SGDLS, CDR2 YYNGEE. Deletions cut 0 bases from V and 0 bases from J, with 7 bases between. The CDR3 totals 15 residues. The CDR3 nucleotides are TGTGCCAGCAGCGTAGCAGGAGGAGCCAAAAACATTCAGTACTTC. It yields the protein CASSVAGGAKNIQYF. The full variable domain, its missing parts supplied by reference TRBV9 and TRBJ2-4, is DSGVTQTPKHLITATGQRVTLRCSPRSGDLSVYWYQQSLDQGLQFLIQYYNGEERAKGNILERFSAQQFPDLHSELNLSSLELGDSALYFCASSVAGGAKNIQYFGAGTRLSVL.

The J gene is TRBJ2-1, the V gene TRBV5-3; TRBD1 aligns across 10 bases. Being an ORF, TRBV5-3 has a function that is uncertain. The V segment lost 1 base and the J segment 4 bases; nucleotides outside the gene matches: 2. The CDR3 loop spans 15 amino acids. The CDR3 region is CARSLRDRGYNEQFF. DNA for the CDR3: TGTGCCAGAAGCTTGCGGGACAGGGGATACAATGAGCAGTTCTTC.

The chain combines TRBV6-5 with TRBJ2-5, with D possibly matching TRBD1 (5 bases). Germline V lookup: CDR1 MNHEY, CDR2 SVGAGI. Trimming left V 4 bases short and J 5 bases short, with 14 bases between. The CDR3 sequence is 14 residues long. The CDR3 nucleotides are TGTGCCAGCAGTTCCCAGGGTTTGTTGGAGACCCAGTACTTC. Encoded protein: CASSSQGLLETQYF.

The rearrangement links TRBV29-1 to TRBJ1-4; 11 nucleotides agree with TRBD1. The ends lost 6 bases at V and 6 bases at J; junction bases unmatched: 6. The CDR3 sequence is 14 residues long. Germline V gene data show CDR1 as SQVTM and CDR2 as ANQGSEA. The CDR3 region has the DNA TGCAGCGTGGAGGACAGGGGGCTCCATGAAAAACTGTTTTTT. Its translation is CSVEDRGLHEKLFF. Full variable domain (rest looked up from reference TRBV29-1 and TRBJ1-4): SAVISQKPSRDICQRGTSLTIQCQVDSQVTMMFWYRQQPGQSLTLIATANQGSEATYESGFVIDKFPISRPNLTFSTLTVSNMSPEDSSIYLCSVEDRGLHEKLFFGSGTQLSVL.

The chain joins TRBV4-3 to TRBJ2-1; perhaps TRBD2 as D (6 bases). V gave up 4 bases and J gave up 3 bases, with 7 bases separating them. Germline V gene data show CDR1 as LGHNA and CDR2 as YSLEER. CDR3 length equals 13 residues. The CDR3 DNA reads as TGCGCCAGCAGCCCCGGGGGCTACAATGAGCAGTTCTTC. Protein: CASSPGGYNEQFF.

The gene calls are TRBV28 and TRBJ2-5; the D gene is possibly TRBD1 (6 bases). CDR1 is MDHEN, CDR2 SYDVKM, per germline. V was pared by 2 bases and J by 1 base, with 14 bases between. The CDR3 length is 16 residues. In nucleotides, the CDR3 is TGTGCCAGCAGTTTAAGGACAGCGATCTCCCAAGAGACCCAGTACTTC. Translation gives CASSLRTAISQETQYF.

The chain recombines TRBV12-3 or TRBV12-4 with TRBJ2-3; maybe TRBD1 (5 bases). This CDR3 region has 13 residues. V was clipped by 4 bases and J by 4 bases, with 9 bases between them. The CDR3 sequence: CASSYLGPDTQYF. The CDR3 bases are TGTGCCAGCAGTTACCTGGGGCCAGATACGCAGTATTTT.

The V and J genes are TRBV5-1 and TRBJ2-1; 7 bases are shared with TRBD1. There are 16 residues in the CDR3. The V and J ends lost 1 base and 4 bases, in that order; junction bases with no gene match: 8. Germline V gene data show CDR1 as SGHRS and CDR2 as YFSETQ. DNA for the CDR3: TGCGCCAGCAGCTTGCCCGCCGGGACAGCTTACAATGAGCAGTTCTTC. Translated: CASSLPAGTAYNEQFF.